This T cell receptor beta chain derives from a study of vaccination effects on CD4 cells after COVID-19. Study information: Participants were vaccinated with two doses of either the BNT162b2 or mRNA-1273 vaccine. Study findings and constraints: Few convalescent patients and no early post-infection timepoints were included in the study.

Sequencing followed a ViraFEST assay step that expanded antigen-specific CD4+ T cells with viral peptide pools. The authors isolated CD4+ T cells after about eleven days of culture. Negative nucleocapsid antibody tests before and after vaccination confirmed no previous SARS-CoV-2 infection. Researchers swapped half the medium for IL-2 medium on both days 3 and 7. Method: immunoSEQ multiplex PCR; TCRdb's copy keeps in-frame clones and lacks some. Of tens of thousands of clones in the sample, around 67% were seen once. The CDR3 spans 13 residues. The V and J ends lost 6 bases and 0 bases respectively, with 8 bases between them. The V gene's germline CDR1 is MDHEN and CDR2 SYDVKM. Concerning this clone: Its antigen remains unknown.

The sample was CD4+ T cells from PBMCs cultured with SARS-CoV-2 spike peptides, taken before COVID-19 vaccination. The V gene is TRBV28, the J gene TRBJ1-2; no firm D call. The sequence was collected from a human donor who received a COVID-19 vaccine. The DNA of the CDR3 is TGTGCCAGCAGCGAACCTACTAACTATGGCTACACCTTC. Translated, it gives CASSEPTNYGYTF.